Each of the 16 T cell receptor beta chains below was sequenced from the same sample in a study of tissue T cells after allogeneic stem cell transplantation. Measured with immunoSEQ multiplex PCR; TCRdb has only the in-frame clones, and not every one. Of about 4,100 clones in the sample, roughly half were seen once. Described time point: mouse harvest day 14 after allogeneic transplant. The graft held 10^6 splenic CD5+ T cells and 10^7 T-cell-depleted bone marrow cells. Sequencing was performed on lymph node tissue. The receptors derive from a female BALB/c mouse given C57BL/6 T cells with graft-versus-host disease after an allogeneic hematopoietic cell transplant.

Regarding this clone: Gene names denote mouse genes. The CDR3 is cut off 1 residue early in the read; its end comes from the germline J gene. The chain has TRBV4 and TRBJ1-4, with D possibly TRBD1 on 5 matching bases. Germline values: CDR1 LGHDT, CDR2 YNNKQL (reference sequence). V was shortened by 6 bases and J by 5 bases, with 7 bases between the two germline ends. This CDR3 comprises 12 residues. CDR3 region: CASRDKNERLFF. The CDR3 DNA, read in part, is TGTGCCAGCAGGGACAAAAACGAAAGATTATTT.

This clone was seen a few times. Genes and germline are mouse. With the read ending 1 residue before the CDR3 end, the germline J gene is used to fill in that end. V is TRBV26 and J is TRBJ2-4; 9 bases match TRBD2. This CDR3 comprises 16 residues. Germline V gene lookup returns CDR1 KGHPV and CDR2 FQNQEV (reference sequence). Germline trimming cut 2 bases from V and 0 bases from J; bases unmatched to any gene: 3. Incomplete CDR3 DNA: TGTGCCAGCAGTCTGGTGGGGGGGCATAGTCAAAACACCTTGTAC. The encoded protein is CASSLVGGHSQNTLY. The CDR3 in its entirety is CASSLVGGHSQNTLYF.

A note on this clone: Genes here carry mouse names. The CDR3 end falls 1 residue outside the read, so it is completed with the germline J gene. The rearrangement joins TRBV26 to TRBJ2-7, with 10 bases fitting TRBD2. J gave up 0 bases and V 2 bases, and 4 bases lay outside the gene matches. The CDR3 has 16 amino acids. CDR1 and CDR2 from the germline V gene are KGHPV and FQNQEV (reference sequence). CDR3 residues: CASSLATGGSSYEQYF. The CDR3 DNA, read in part, is TGTGCCAGCAGTCTGGCGACTGGGGGGAGCTCCTATGAACAGTAC.

Turning to this clone: Gene names denote mouse genes. The read halts 1 residue ahead of the CDR3 end, with the missing end drawn from the germline J gene. The rearrangement joins TRBV5 to TRBJ2-3; D gene uncertain. The length of the CDR3 is 13 residues. CDR1 LGHNA and CDR2 YNLKQL come from the germline V gene (reference sequence). Trimming shortened V by 4 bases and J by 1 base, and 6 bases separated the two germline ends. The CDR3 loop reads CASSLQGAETLYF. CDR3 bases read: TGTGCCAGCAGCCTCCAGGGTGCAGAAACGCTGTAT.

Comments on this clone: Mouse names are used for the genes. The CDR3 end is not reached by the read, which stops 1 residue before it; the germline J gene fills it in. The chain uses TRBV3 and TRBJ1-1, with D maybe TRBD1 (6 bases). CDR3 size: 14 residues. V lost 2 bases, J lost 0 bases, and 7 bases lay in between. Germline CDR1 SNHLY, CDR2 FYNGKV (reference sequence). The part of the CDR3 DNA that was read is TGTGCCAGCAGCTTAAAGGGGGCAAACACAGAAGTCTTC. Translation: CASSLKGANTEVF. The CDR3, in full, reads CASSLKGANTEVFF.

This clone was detected only a few times. Gene names denote mouse genes. Read sequence stops 1 residue before the CDR3 end, and the germline J gene provides the missing end. The V gene is TRBV26, the J gene TRBJ2-7, with 7 bases lining up with TRBD1. J gave up 2 bases and V 4 bases, and 2 bases lay outside the gene matches. CDR1 and CDR2 (germline): KGHPV, FQNQEV (reference sequence). The CDR3 extends over 13 amino acids. The sequenced part of the CDR3 DNA is TGTGCCAGCAGTCGACAGGGAACCTATGAACAGTAC. It specifies CASSRQGTYEQY. The whole CDR3 reads CASSRQGTYEQYF.

This clone was counted between two and nine times. The gene symbols are mouse symbols. The read comes to an end 1 residue before the CDR3 does, leaving the germline J gene to fill in the end. The V call is TRBV26, the J call TRBJ2-1; TRBD1 aligns across 7 bases. The CDR3 is made up of 13 amino acids. Germline V CDR1 and CDR2: KGHPV, FQNQEV (reference sequence). After removal of 6 bases from V and 1 base from J, the junction contained 0 bases not matched to a gene. CDR3 DNA, as far as it was read: TGTGCCAGCAGACAGGGGAACTATGCTGAGCAGTTC. This codes for CASRQGNYAEQF. The CDR3 in full is CASRQGNYAEQFF.

As concerns this clone: Genes here carry mouse names. The CDR3 is cut off 1 residue early in the read; its end comes from the germline J gene. This chain joins TRBV16 and TRBJ2-5, with 7 nucleotides matching TRBD1. The CDR3 spans 12 residues. Germline values: CDR1 SGHSA, CDR2 FRNQAP. The junction had 1 base not matched to a gene; V was cut back by 6 bases and J by 4 bases. CDR3 DNA, as far as it was read: TGTGCAAGCAGGCAGGGGGAAGACACCCAGTAC. Translation: CASRQGEDTQY. The entire CDR3 reads CASRQGEDTQYF.

This clone has just one count. Gene names and germline refer to mouse. The observed sequence ends 1 residue before the CDR3 terminus, with the missing tail filled in from the germline J gene. The chain carries TRBV26 and TRBJ2-4, with 10 bases lining up with TRBD2. Germline V lookup: CDR1 KGHPV, CDR2 FQNQEV (reference sequence). The CDR3 spans 15 residues. The trim removed 2 bases at V and 1 base at J, leaving 0 bases unmatched. CDR3 DNA, as far as it was read: TGTGCCAGCAGTCTGGGACTGGGGGGTCAAAACACCTTGTAC. Translation gives CASSLGLGGQNTLY. The full CDR3 reads CASSLGLGGQNTLYF. The full variable domain, its missing parts supplied by reference TRBV26 and TRBJ2-4, is NSKVIQTPRYLVKGQGQKAKMRCIPEKGHPVVFWYQQNKNNEFKFLINFQNQEVLQQIDMTEKRFSAECPSNSPCSLEIQSSEAGDSALYLCASSLGLGGQNTLYFGAGTRLSVL.

Details on this clone: The gene symbols are mouse symbols. The CDR3 end falls 1 residue outside the read, so it is completed with the germline J gene. The chain couples TRBV5 to TRBJ2-5; 7 nucleotides line up with TRBD1. The CDR3 loop spans 14 amino acids. Germline trimming cut 2 bases from V and 1 base from J; bases unmatched to any gene: 0. From germline, CDR1 is LGHNA and CDR2 YNLKQL (reference sequence). CDR3 amino acids: CASSQQGDQDTQYF. CDR3 bases read: TGTGCCAGCAGCCAACAGGGGGACCAAGACACCCAGTAC.

About this clone itself: All gene names here are mouse names. The CDR3 end falls 1 residue outside the read, so it is completed with the germline J gene. The chain couples TRBV26 to TRBJ1-1, with 7 positions matching TRBD1. The V gene's germline CDR1 is KGHPV and CDR2 FQNQEV (reference sequence). V dropped 3 bases and J dropped 3; count of bases not matched to a gene: 1. This CDR3 comprises 13 residues. The covered CDR3 bases are TGTGCCAGCAGTCTAGGGACAGACACAGAAGTCTTC. Its protein is CASSLGTDTEVF. The whole CDR3 reads CASSLGTDTEVFF.

About this clone: Mouse gene names and germline throughout. With the read ending 1 residue before the CDR3 end, the germline J gene is used to fill in that end. The J gene is TRBJ2-2, the V gene TRBV26, with D unresolved. CDR3 length: 14 amino acids. V shed 6 bases and J shed 1 base, with 9 bases lying between them. Germline assignment: CDR1 KGHPV and CDR2 FQNQEV (reference sequence). Incomplete CDR3 DNA: TGTGCCAGCAGGGTAATGGGAAACACCGGGCAGCTCTAC. It codes for CASRVMGNTGQLY. The entire CDR3 sequence reads CASRVMGNTGQLYF.

This clone turned up a few times. Each gene name is a mouse one. With the read ending 1 residue before the CDR3 end, the germline J gene is used to fill in that end. The genes are TRBV3 and TRBJ2-7; D unclear. Deletions cut 2 bases from V and 0 bases from J, with 8 bases between. Germline CDR1 is SNHLY and CDR2 is FYNGKV (reference sequence). The CDR3 is made up of 14 amino acids. The CDR3 region is CASSLRQSSYEQYF. The covered CDR3 bases are TGTGCCAGCAGCTTAAGACAAAGCTCCTATGAACAGTAC.

Of note for this clone: Gene names refer to mouse genes. The read terminates 1 residue before the CDR3 end, so the remaining end is supplied by the germline J gene. The chain has TRBV3 and TRBJ2-4, with 14 bases fitting TRBD2. CDR3 size: 15 residues. After removal of 0 bases from V and 10 bases from J, the junction contained 3 bases not matched to a gene. CDR1 is SNHLY and CDR2 is FYNGKV in the germline V gene (reference sequence). The CDR3 bases that were read are TGTGCCAGCAGCTTAGCGGGACTGGGGGGGCACGCCTTGTAC. Translated: CASSLAGLGGHALY. The full CDR3 is CASSLAGLGGHALYF.

Only a few counts were recorded for this clone. A much larger clone differs from this one at a single base, so this may be a read error. Genes and germline come from the mouse. The CDR3 end falls 1 residue outside the read, so it is completed with the germline J gene. The chain links TRBV12-1 to TRBJ1-4; D call uncertain. With 0 bases removed from V and 0 bases from J, the gap between germline ends came to 4 bases. This CDR3 region has 14 residues. Germline V gene data show CDR1 as SGHSN and CDR2 as HYEKVE. Partial CDR3 DNA: TGTGCCAGCTCTCTCGAGGTTTCCAACGAAAGATTATTT. It translates to CASSLEVSNERLF. The entire CDR3 sequence reads CASSLEVSNERLFF.

Remarks on this clone: The gene names here belong to mouse. The CDR3 end lies 1 residue beyond the end of the read and is filled in from the germline J gene. The chain uses TRBV3 and TRBJ2-7; TRBD2 matches at 10 bases. CDR3 length: 14 amino acids. V lost 1 base and J lost 7; bases outside the gene matches: 4. The V gene's germline CDR1 is SNHLY and CDR2 FYNGKV (reference sequence). CDR3 bases read: TGTGCCAGCAGCTTAGACTGGGGACTGGGGGAACAGTAC. The encoded protein is CASSLDWGLGEQY. The whole CDR3 protein is CASSLDWGLGEQYF. Together with reference TRBV3 and TRBJ2-7, the CDR3 gives the full variable domain: GPKVLQIPSHQIIDMGQMVTLNCDPVSNHLYFYWYKQILGQQMEFLVNFYNGKVMEKSKLFKDQFSVERPDGSYFTLKIQPTALEDSAVYFCASSLDWGLGEQYFGPGTRLTVL.